Listed below are T cell receptor beta chains from one sample, sequenced in a study of blood T cell repertoires in COVID-19. Sequenced by immunoSEQ multiplex PCR; TCRdb stores in-frame clones only, minus some. The sample holds more than 150,000 clones, roughly 90% seen once. The sequencing sample was made of peripheral blood. The receptors here all came from an older woman with acute or convalescent COVID-19. Both conserved end residues are part of each CDR3. D genes are given only for firm matches.

J gene | D gene | V gene | CDR3 protein | CDR3 DNA
TRBJ2-6 | TRBD1 | TRBV6-2/TRBV6-3 | CASSDLPGTAISGANVLTF | TGTGCCAGCAGTGACCTCCCCGGGACAGCTATCTCTGGGGCCAACGTCCTGACTTTC
TRBJ1-2 | NA | TRBV4-1 | CASSQGPTSDYGYTF | TGCGCCAGCAGCCAAGGCCCAACATCCGACTATGGCTACACCTTC
TRBJ2-1 | TRBD1 | TRBV7-2 | CASSAGTGVYNEQFF | TGTGCCAGCAGCGCCGGGACAGGGGTCTACAATGAGCAGTTCTTC
TRBJ1-1 | NA | TRBV23-1 | CARGVYKAFF | TGCGCCAGAGGGGTTTATAAAGCTTTCTTT
TRBJ2-3 | TRBD2 | TRBV7-2 | CASSLLAGGRADTQYF | TGTGCCAGCAGCTTATTAGCGGGAGGTAGAGCAGATACGCAGTATTTT
TRBJ2-1 | TRBD2 | TRBV24-1 | CATSDPSQLAGELNEQFF | TGTGCCACCAGTGATCCTTCACAACTAGCGGGGGAACTCAATGAGCAGTTCTTC
TRBJ2-1 | TRBD1 | TRBV2 | CASTRRTGGSYNEQFF | TGTGCCAGCACCCGTCGGACAGGGGGCTCCTACAATGAGCAGTTCTTC
TRBJ2-2 | NA | TRBV7-6 | CASSRTPQLLAGELFF | TGTGCCAGCAGCCGGACTCCCCAGCTGTTGGCCGGGGAGCTGTTTTTT
TRBJ2-5 | TRBD2 | TRBV7-8 | CASSLSGLSGRSQETQYF | TGTGCCAGCAGCTTATCCGGACTAAGCGGGAGGTCGCAAGAGACCCAGTACTTC
TRBJ1-1 | TRBD1 | TRBV5-6 | CASSWAGQGNTEAFF | TGTGCCAGCAGCTGGGCGGGACAGGGGAACACTGAAGCTTTCTTT
TRBJ2-3 | TRBD2 | TRBV4-3 | CASSQDRTSGGPHTQYF | TGCGCCAGCAGCCAAGATAGGACTAGCGGGGGCCCACATACGCAGTATTTT
TRBJ1-5 | TRBD1 | TRBV2 | CASRLNRGDSNQPQHF | TGTGCCAGCAGATTGAACAGGGGGGATAGCAATCAGCCCCAGCATTTT
TRBJ1-5 | TRBD1 | TRBV19 | CASSPQGARQPQHF | TGTGCCAGTAGTCCACAGGGGGCGCGGCAGCCCCAGCATTTT
TRBJ2-7 | TRBD1 | TRBV19 | CASSMRTGPDQEQGYEQYF | TGTGCCAGTAGTATGAGGACAGGGCCAGACCAAGAACAGGGCTACGAGCAGTACTTC
TRBJ2-5 | NA | TRBV7-6 | CASSSLQSALQYF | TGTGCCAGCAGCTCACTGCAATCTGCGCTGCAGTACTTC
TRBJ1-2 | TRBD1 | TRBV2 | CATKKQGDYGYTF | TGTGCCACCAAAAAACAGGGGGACTATGGCTACACCTTC